One T cell receptor beta chain is described in this entry. Antigen specificity is unknown. This entry is derived from a study of T cell responses to AZD1222 COVID-19 vaccine. The overall study: Second-dose intervals of approximately 4 or approximately 12 weeks were pooled. Study findings and constraints: Nearly half of spike-specific TCRs reportedly target unmutated variant regions. It was only after the peak T cell response that any repertoires were sampled.

The V and J ends lost 7 bases and 0 bases respectively, with 15 bases between them. The V gene's germline CDR1 is LNHDA and CDR2 SQIVND (reference sequence). CDR3 length: 15 amino acids. The method was immunoSEQ multiplex PCR; TCRdb's version includes in-frame clones alone and lacks a portion of them. The repertoire holds about 140,000 clones, with about nine tenths as singletons. The chain has TRBV19 and TRBJ1-2; no clear D. The sequencing used peripheral blood, collected on day 0 of AZD1222 vaccination. The TCR was taken from an adult in good health. The chain's CDR3 is CASKPGLLPNYGYTF. The CDR3 DNA reads TGTGCCAGTAAGCCCGGACTGCTGCCTAACTATGGCTACACCTTC. The variable domain in full, with the rest retrieved from reference TRBV19 and TRBJ1-2, is DGGITQSPKYLFRKEGQNVTLSCEQNLNHDAMYWYRQDPGQGLRLIYYSQIVNDFQKGDIAEGYSVSREKKESFPLTVTSAQKNPTAFYLCASKPGLLPNYGYTFGSGTRLTVV.